This T cell receptor beta chain emerged from a study of control samples from healthy donors and cancer patients. The repertoire was sequenced with immunoSEQ multiplex PCR; TCRdb's copy has only in-frame clones and lacks some. The sample gives some 79,000 clones, less than 90% of which show up once; around 3.8% is in the top ten. The CDR3 length is 17 residues. From germline, CDR1 is SGHNT and CDR2 YYREEE (reference sequence). J gave up 2 bases and V 0 bases, and 7 bases lay outside the gene matches. The sample was blood. The chain recombines TRBV5-4 with TRBJ1-2; 10 bases fit TRBD1. The source is a woman aged 50 to 60 in good health. CDR3 nucleotide sequence: TGTGCCAGCAGCTTGGGCCTGACAGGGGGCAGGAACTATGGCTACACCTTC. This gives the protein CASSLGLTGGRNYGYTF. Together with reference TRBV5-4 and TRBJ1-2, the CDR3 gives the full variable domain: ETGVTQSPTHLIKTRGQQVTLRCSSQSGHNTVSWYQQALGQGPQFIFQYYREEENGRGNFPPRFSGLQFPNYSSELNVNALELDDSALYLCASSLGLTGGRNYGYTFGSGTRLTVV.